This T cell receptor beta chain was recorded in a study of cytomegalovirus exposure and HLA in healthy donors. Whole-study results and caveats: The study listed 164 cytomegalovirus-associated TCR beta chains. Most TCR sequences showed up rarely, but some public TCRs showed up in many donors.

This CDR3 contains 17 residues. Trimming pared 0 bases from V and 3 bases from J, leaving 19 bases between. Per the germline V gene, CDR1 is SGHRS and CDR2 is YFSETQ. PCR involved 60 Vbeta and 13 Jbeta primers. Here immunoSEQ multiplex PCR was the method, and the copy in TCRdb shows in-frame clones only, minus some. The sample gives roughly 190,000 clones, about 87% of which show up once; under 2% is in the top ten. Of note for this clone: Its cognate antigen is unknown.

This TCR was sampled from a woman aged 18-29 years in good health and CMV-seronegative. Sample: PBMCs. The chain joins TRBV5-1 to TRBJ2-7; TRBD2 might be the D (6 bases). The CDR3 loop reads CASSLVGTGELGYEQYF. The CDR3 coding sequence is TGCGCCAGCAGCTTGGTTGGAACGGGAGAGTTGGGCTACGAGCAGTACTTC.